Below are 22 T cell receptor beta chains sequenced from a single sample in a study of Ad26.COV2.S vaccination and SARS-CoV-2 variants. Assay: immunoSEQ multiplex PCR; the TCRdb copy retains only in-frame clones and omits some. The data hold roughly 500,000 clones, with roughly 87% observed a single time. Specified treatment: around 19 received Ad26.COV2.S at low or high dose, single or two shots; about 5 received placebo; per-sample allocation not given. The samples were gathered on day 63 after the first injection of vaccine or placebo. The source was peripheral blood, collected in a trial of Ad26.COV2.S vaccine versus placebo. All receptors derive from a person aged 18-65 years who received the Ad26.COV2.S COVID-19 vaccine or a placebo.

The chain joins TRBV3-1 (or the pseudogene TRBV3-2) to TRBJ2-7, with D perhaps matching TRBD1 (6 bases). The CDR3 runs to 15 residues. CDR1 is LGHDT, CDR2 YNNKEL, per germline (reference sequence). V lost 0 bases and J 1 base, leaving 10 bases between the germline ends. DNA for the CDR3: TGTGCCAGCAGCCAAGATTGGGGACATTCCTACGAGCAGTACTTC. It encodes CASSQDWGHSYEQYF.

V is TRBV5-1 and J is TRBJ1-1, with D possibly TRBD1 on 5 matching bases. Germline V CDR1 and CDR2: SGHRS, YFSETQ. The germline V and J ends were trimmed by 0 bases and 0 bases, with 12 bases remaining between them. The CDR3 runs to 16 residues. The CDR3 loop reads CASSLGRTIMNTEAFF. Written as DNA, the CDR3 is TGCGCCAGCAGCTTGGGGAGGACAATCATGAACACTGAAGCTTTCTTT.

In nucleotides, the CDR3 is TGTGCCAGCAGAGATCGACAGGGTGGTTATGGCTACACCTTC. Its translation: CASRDRQGGYGYTF. The chain links TRBV28 to TRBJ1-2, with 7 positions matching TRBD1. Germline trimming cut 6 bases from V and 5 bases from J; bases unmatched to any gene: 9. Germline CDR1 and CDR2: MDHEN and SYDVKM. The CDR3 totals 14 residues.

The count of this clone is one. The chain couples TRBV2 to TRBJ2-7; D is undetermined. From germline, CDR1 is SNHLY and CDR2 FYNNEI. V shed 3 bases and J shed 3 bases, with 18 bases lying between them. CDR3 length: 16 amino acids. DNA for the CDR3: TGTGCCAGCAGTGACAACTCACCGCCGAGGCTCTACGAGCAGTACTTC. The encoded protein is CASSDNSPPRLYEQYF.

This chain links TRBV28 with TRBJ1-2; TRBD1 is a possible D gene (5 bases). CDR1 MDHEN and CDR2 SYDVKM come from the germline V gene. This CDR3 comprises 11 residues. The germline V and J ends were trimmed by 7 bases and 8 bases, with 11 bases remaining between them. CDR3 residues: CASIAGSGYTF. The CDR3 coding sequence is TGTGCCAGCATTGCAGGGAGCGGCTACACCTTC.

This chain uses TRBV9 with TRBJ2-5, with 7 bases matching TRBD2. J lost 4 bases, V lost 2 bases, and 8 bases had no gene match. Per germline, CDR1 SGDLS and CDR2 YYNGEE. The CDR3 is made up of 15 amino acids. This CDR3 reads CASSVNGEGRETQYF. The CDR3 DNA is TGTGCCAGCAGCGTCAACGGGGAGGGGCGAGAGACCCAGTACTTC.

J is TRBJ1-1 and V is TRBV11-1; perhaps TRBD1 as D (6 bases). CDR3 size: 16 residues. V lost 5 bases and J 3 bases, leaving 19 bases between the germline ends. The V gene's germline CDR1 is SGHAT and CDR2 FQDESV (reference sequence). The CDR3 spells CASSPPRGLGDTEAFF. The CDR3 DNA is TGTGCCAGCAGCCCTCCTCGGGGGCTCGGGGACACTGAAGCTTTCTTT.

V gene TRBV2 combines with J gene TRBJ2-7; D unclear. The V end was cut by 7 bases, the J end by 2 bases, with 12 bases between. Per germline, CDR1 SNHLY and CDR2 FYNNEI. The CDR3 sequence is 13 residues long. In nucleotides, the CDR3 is TGTGCCAGCAAAGTTAGCCAAACCTACGAGCAGTACTTC. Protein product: CASKVSQTYEQYF.

The chain's CDR3 is CASSQDRQVSSYEQYF. DNA for the CDR3: TGCGCCAGCAGCCAAGATAGACAGGTCTCATCCTACGAGCAGTACTTC. V gene TRBV4-3 combines with J gene TRBJ2-7; maybe TRBD1 (6 bases). V dropped 0 bases and J dropped 1 base, with 13 bases sitting between them. Per germline, CDR1 LGHNA and CDR2 YSLEER. The CDR3 length is 16 residues.

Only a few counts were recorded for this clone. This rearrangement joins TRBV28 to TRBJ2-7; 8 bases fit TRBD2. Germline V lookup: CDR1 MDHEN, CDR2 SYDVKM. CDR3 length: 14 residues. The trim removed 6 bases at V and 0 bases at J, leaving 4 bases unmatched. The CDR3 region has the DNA TGTGCCAGCAGGGCGGGAGGCCCCTCCTACGAGCAGTACTTC. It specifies CASRAGGPSYEQYF.

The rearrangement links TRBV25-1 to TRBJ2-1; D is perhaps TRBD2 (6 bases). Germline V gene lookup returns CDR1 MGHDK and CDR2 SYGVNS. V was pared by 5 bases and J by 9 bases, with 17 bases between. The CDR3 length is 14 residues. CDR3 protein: CASSPSLAAGEQFF. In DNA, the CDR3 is TGTGCCAGCAGTCCGTCACTAGCTGCCGGTGAGCAGTTCTTC.

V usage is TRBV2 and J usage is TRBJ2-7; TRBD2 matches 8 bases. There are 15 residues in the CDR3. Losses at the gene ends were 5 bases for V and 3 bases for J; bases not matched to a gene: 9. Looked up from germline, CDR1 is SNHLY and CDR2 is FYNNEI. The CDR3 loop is CASSPTRTSFYEQYF. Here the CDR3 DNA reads TGTGCCAGCAGTCCTACCCGGACTAGCTTCTACGAGCAGTACTTC.

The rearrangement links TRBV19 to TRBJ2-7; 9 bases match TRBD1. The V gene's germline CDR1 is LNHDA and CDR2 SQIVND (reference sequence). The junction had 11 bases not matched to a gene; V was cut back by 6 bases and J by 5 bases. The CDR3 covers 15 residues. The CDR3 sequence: CASSRPGQGAHEQYF. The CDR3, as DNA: TGTGCCAGTAGCAGACCGGGACAGGGTGCCCACGAGCAGTACTTC.

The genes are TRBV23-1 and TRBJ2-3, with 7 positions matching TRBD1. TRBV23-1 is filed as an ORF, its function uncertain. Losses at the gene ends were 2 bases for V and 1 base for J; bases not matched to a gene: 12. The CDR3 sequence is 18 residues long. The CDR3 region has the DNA TGCGCCAGCAGTCAAGTTCAGGGGGAGTTCATTTGCACAGATACGCAGTATTTT. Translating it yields CASSQVQGEFICTDTQYF.

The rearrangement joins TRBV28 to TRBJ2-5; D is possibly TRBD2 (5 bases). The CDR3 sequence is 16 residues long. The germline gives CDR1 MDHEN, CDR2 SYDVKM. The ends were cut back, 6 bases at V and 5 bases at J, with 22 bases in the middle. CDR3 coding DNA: TGTGCCAGCAGCCCTACGCTTGTTGGCGGGCGGGAGACCCAGTACTTC. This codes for CASSPTLVGGRETQYF.

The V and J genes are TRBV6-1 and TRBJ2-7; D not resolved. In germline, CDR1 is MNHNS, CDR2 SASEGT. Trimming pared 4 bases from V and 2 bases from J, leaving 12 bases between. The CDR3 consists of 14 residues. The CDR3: CASSAAPQTYEQYF. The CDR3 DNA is TGTGCCAGCAGTGCAGCTCCCCAGACCTACGAGCAGTACTTC.

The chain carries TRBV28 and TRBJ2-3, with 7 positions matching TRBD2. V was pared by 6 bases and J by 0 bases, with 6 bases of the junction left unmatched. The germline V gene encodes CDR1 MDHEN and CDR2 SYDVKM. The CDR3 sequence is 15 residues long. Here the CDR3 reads CASRNSGQSTDTQYF. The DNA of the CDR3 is TGTGCCAGCAGGAATAGCGGGCAGAGCACAGATACGCAGTATTTT.

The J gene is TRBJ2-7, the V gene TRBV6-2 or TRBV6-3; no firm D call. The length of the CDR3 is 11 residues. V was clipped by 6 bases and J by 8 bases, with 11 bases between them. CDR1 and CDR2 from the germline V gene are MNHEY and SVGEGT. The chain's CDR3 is CASSQGRQQYF. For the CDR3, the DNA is TGTGCCAGCAGCCAAGGACGACAGCAGTACTTC.

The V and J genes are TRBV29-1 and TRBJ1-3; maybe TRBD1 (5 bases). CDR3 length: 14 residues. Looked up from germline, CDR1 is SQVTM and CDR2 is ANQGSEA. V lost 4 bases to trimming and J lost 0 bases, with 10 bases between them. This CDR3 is CSVVLGGSGNTIYF. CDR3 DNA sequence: TGCAGCGTTGTACTCGGGGGCTCTGGAAACACCATATATTTT.

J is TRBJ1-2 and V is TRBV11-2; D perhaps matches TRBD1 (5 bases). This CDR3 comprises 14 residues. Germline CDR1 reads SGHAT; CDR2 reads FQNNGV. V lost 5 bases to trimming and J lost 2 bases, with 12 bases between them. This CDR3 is CASSQTAGNYGYTF. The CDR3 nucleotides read TGTGCCAGCAGCCAGACAGCGGGGAACTATGGCTACACCTTC.

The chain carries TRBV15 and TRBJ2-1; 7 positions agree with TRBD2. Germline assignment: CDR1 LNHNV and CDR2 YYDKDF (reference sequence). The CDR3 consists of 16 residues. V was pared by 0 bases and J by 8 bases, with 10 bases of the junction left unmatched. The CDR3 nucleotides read TGTGCCACCAGCAGAGATGGAGGGAGGGGAGGGTATGAGCAGTTCTTC. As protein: CATSRDGGRGGYEQFF. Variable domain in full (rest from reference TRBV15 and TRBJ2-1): DAMVIQNPRYQVTQFGKPVTLSCSQTLNHNVMYWYQQKSSQAPKLLFHYYDKDFNNEADTPDNFQSRRPNTSFCFLDIRSPGLGDTAMYLCATSRDGGRGGYEQFFGPGTRLTVL.

CDR3 protein: CASSLEVQAGGFFSGNTIYF. CDR3 coding DNA: TGTGCCAGCAGCTTGGAGGTCCAAGCAGGAGGATTCTTCTCTGGAAACACCATATATTTT. This chain connects TRBV5-5 to TRBJ1-3; D unclear. In germline, CDR1 is SGHKS, CDR2 YYEKEE (reference sequence). V gave up 0 bases and J gave up 0 bases, with 22 bases separating them. This CDR3 comprises 20 residues.